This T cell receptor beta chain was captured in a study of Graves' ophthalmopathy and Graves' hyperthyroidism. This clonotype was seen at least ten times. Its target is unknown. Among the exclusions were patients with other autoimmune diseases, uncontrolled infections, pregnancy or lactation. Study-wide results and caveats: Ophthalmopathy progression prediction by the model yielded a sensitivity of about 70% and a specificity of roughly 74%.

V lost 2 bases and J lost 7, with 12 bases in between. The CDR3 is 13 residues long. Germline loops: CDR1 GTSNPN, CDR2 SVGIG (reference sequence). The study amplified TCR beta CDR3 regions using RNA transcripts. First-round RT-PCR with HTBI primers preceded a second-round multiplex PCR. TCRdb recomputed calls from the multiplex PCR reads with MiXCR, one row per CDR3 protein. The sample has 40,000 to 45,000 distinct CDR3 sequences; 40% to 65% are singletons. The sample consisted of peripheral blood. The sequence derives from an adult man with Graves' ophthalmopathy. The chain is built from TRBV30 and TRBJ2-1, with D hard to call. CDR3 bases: TGTGCCTGGAGTACGGGTCACAAGAATGAGCAGTTCTTC. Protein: CAWSTGHKNEQFF.